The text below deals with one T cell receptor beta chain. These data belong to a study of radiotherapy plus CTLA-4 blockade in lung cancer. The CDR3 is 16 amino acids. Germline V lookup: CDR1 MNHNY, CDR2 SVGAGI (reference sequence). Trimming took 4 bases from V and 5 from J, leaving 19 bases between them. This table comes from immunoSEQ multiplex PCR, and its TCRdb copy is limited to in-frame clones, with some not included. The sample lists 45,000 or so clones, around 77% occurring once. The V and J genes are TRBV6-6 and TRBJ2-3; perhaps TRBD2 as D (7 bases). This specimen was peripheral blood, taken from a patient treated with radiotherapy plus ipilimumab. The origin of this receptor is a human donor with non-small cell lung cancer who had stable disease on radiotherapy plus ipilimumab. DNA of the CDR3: TGTGCCAGCAGTTTCCTTAAGGGGGGGGCAATAGATACGCAGTATTTT. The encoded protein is CASSFLKGGAIDTQYF.